The sequence of this T cell receptor beta chain was determined in a study of CD8 T cells in ankylosing spondylitis. Points on this clonotype: Its antigen is as yet unknown.

The study, taken as a whole, reports: One TCR beta motif, made up of about 8 highly homologous variants, appeared characteristic of ankylosing spondylitis blood. Disease-linked clones bore a CD8+ phenotype and were relatively rare in peripheral blood.

For TCR beta, libraries came from quantitative 5'-RACE with molecular barcodes. TCRdb used MiXCR to reprocess the 5' RACE reads, holding one entry per CDR3 protein. This table holds about 750,000 distinct CDR3 sequences, about 20% found once. The germline CDR1 and CDR2 sequences are WSHSY and SAAADI. The CDR3 sequence is 13 residues long. Between the trimmed V and J ends, which lost 6 bases and 2 bases, there was a span of 9 bases. The receptor was derived from a male donor with ankylosing spondylitis. V is TRBV10-2 and J is TRBJ2-3; D is undetermined. The sequenced sample consisted of blood, either unsorted or a sorted T cell fraction (not recorded which). The CDR3 coding sequence is TGCGCCAGCAGCGTGACGGTCACAGATACGCAGTATTTT. It yields the protein CASSVTVTDTQYF.